These T cell receptor beta chains were read from a single sample in a study of synovial regulatory T cells in juvenile arthritis. Profiled with immunoSEQ multiplex PCR; TCRdb holds only in-frame clones, not every one. The sample's table shows 8,000 to 10,000 clones. The specimen was Treg cells from blood. The receptors stem from a donor between 2 and 29 years old with juvenile idiopathic arthritis. CDR3s include the opening cysteine and the closing phenylalanine or tryptophan.

V	J	CDR3
TRBV2	TRBJ1-2	CASSLGQNYGYTF
TRBV19	TRBJ1-1	CASSRHQNTEAFF
TRBV4-1	TRBJ1-5	CASSQQGNQPQHF
TRBV6-1	TRBJ2-7	CASSSDRVWAYEQYF
TRBV5-6	TRBJ2-1	CASSPWGSGGEYNEQFF
TRBV18	TRBJ1-2	CASSPGSGYTF
TRBV2	TRBJ1-4	CASRQDDEKLFF
TRBV19	TRBJ1-2	CASTLQGNRRGYTF
TRBV5-6	TRBJ1-2	CASSSGQLSYGYTF
TRBV15	TRBJ1-6	CATSRMGPLHF
TRBV12-1	TRBJ1-5	CASSFRAQPQHF
TRBV6-1	TRBJ1-1	CASSYRDLNTEAFF
TRBV4-3	TRBJ1-4	CASSQDHQWGGWWEKLFF
TRBV10-3	TRBJ1-3	CAISPEISGNTIYF
TRBV1	TRBJ1-6	CTSSQEGMGGGSYNSPLHF
TRBV19	TRBJ2-4	CASSRQWENIQYF
TRBV28	TRBJ1-1	CASSFTSAGYRNEAFF
TRBV7-9	TRBJ2-4	CASSLTVTKNIQYF
TRBV4-3	TRBJ1-6	CASSQDHGVVPPLHF
TRBV18	TRBJ2-5	CASSRRAGKDLETQYF
TRBV19	TRBJ1-1	CASSTAMNTEAFF
TRBV19	TRBJ1-4	CASSIDEGFGKEKLFF
TRBV9	TRBJ2-2	CASSTQLGSGELFF
TRBV18	TRBJ2-7	CASSPSGQIYEQYF
TRBV19	TRBJ1-2	CASSIGQRYGYTF
TRBV10-3	TRBJ1-2	CAIRSPKLHYGYTF
TRBV4-3	TRBJ2-7	CASSQAGGAGAYEQYF
TRBV5-1	TRBJ2-7	CASSLGEGHEQYF
TRBV2	TRBJ1-5	CASRLADTSNQPQHF
TRBV6-6	TRBJ1-6	CASSYANSPLHF
TRBV19	TRBJ1-2	CASSIDGGAAGAYGYTF
TRBV4-3	TRBJ1-5	CASSHGWGPPQHF
TRBV5-4	TRBJ1-1	CASSFLRMNTEAFF
TRBV5-1	TRBJ1-4	CASSLGGREKLFF
TRBV4-1	TRBJ1-4	CASSIGITNEKLFF
TRBV5-4	TRBJ1-4	CASSLSRGTNEKLFF
TRBV4-1	TRBJ1-2	CASSQDDNRNYGYTF
TRBV19	TRBJ1-6	CASSLGLSPLHF
TRBV18	TRBJ1-2	CASSPDENYGYTF
TRBV4-3	TRBJ1-2	CASSQGLGLYGYTF
TRBV7-9	TRBJ1-3	CASSSSGTGLKNTIYF
TRBV18	TRBJ2-7	CASSPGLAGGEQYF
TRBV4-1	TRBJ2-1	CASSQDRASGSYNEQFF
TRBV4-1	TRBJ1-3	CASSQDFRRAAIYF
TRBV7-2	TRBJ1-3	CASSQSFPGGNTIYF